This TCR beta chain was identified in a study of T cells in pancreatic ductal adenocarcinoma. Study-wide points: Mean clonality was about 0.11 in tumors and roughly 0.07 in blood, not significantly different.

Turning to this clone: No antigen is known for it.

The selected patients with pancreatic ductal adenocarcinoma had surgery but no neoadjuvant therapy. Trimming pared 0 bases from V and 16 bases from J, leaving 13 bases between. The V gene's germline CDR1 is MNHNS and CDR2 SASEGT. There are 13 residues in the CDR3. Produced via immunoSEQ multiplex PCR; TCRdb's table is partial and in-frame only. Among 4,500 to 5,000 clones listed, 65% to 85% were seen once. This TCR was sampled from a human donor with pancreatic ductal adenocarcinoma. The donor label of this sample is uncertain. Sequencing was carried out using pancreatic tumor tissue. J is TRBJ1-6 and V is TRBV6-1; D possibly corresponds to TRBD1 (6 bases). Here the CDR3 DNA reads TGTGCCAGCAGTGAAGCGCGGACAGCCAAACTCCACTTT. Translated, it gives CASSEARTAKLHF.